The T cell receptor (beta chain) under discussion was sequenced for a study of blood T cell repertoires in COVID-19. Study-level background: The United States, Italy and Spain were the sources of the acute and convalescent COVID-19 samples. PBMCs, B-cell-depleted T cells, or T cells were the source of the cDNA or gDNA that made up the material.

As handled by the study authors: By means of reference gene primer amplification, nucleated cell counts were estimated. The repertoire was sequenced with immunoSEQ multiplex PCR; TCRdb's copy has only in-frame clones and lacks some. V and J calls and clone size are copied from that table; D and trimming were computed from the DNA. There are hundreds of thousands of clones in the sample; 86% occur only once, and approximately 1.4% lies in the top ten. The V gene lost 0 bases and the J gene lost 2 bases, with 9 bases spanning the gap. Germline CDR1 is SGHRS and CDR2 is YFSETQ. This CDR3 is 14 amino acids long.

The sequenced sample consisted of peripheral blood. The genes are TRBV5-1 and TRBJ2-7; a possible D gene is TRBD1 (5 bases). The TCR was taken from a woman in her twenties or thirties with active or convalescent COVID-19. CDR3 DNA: TGCGCCAGCAGCTTGGAGTCCAGGGCCTACGAGCAGTACTTC. The encoded protein is CASSLESRAYEQYF.